Sequencing of this T cell receptor beta chain was carried out in a study of regulatory T cells in long-lasting Graves disease. The time point denotes: newly diagnosed GD, antithyroid drugs for less than 3 months. Extracted PBMC RNA gave rise to the TCR library. Through Arm-PCR of CDR3 regions and iRepertoire HTBI primers, TCR beta libraries were built. In the original workflow: The samples yielded roughly 64 TRBV and approximately 15 TRBJ segments. TCRdb re-analysed the multiplex PCR reads in MiXCR, keeping a single row per CDR3 protein. The V and J calls and clone size come from TCRdb's table, not from the authors' own analysis. The sample shows approximately 230,000 distinct CDR3 sequences, roughly 18% of them seen only once. Study-wide findings and caveats: Tissue studied was limited to peripheral blood, excluding thyroid tissue.

This clonotype was counted at least ten times. The antigen is not known. Germline V gene data show CDR1 as MNHEY and CDR2 as SMNVEV (reference sequence). With 3 bases removed from V and 5 bases from J, the gap between germline ends came to 10 bases. The CDR3 consists of 14 residues. This sequence joins TRBV27 and TRBJ2-2; tentatively, D is TRBD2 (5 bases). This receptor was identified in a female donor with Graves disease. The sequencing here drew on peripheral blood mononuclear cells (PBMCs), taken at new diagnosis, from a patient treated with antithyroid drugs. The CDR3 bases are TGTGCCAGCAGTTTGCGGGTTAGGACCGGGGAGCTGTTTTTT. It is translated as CASSLRVRTGELFF.